This T cell receptor beta chain emerged from a study of cytotoxic CD8 clonotypes in ibrutinib-treated CLL. CDR3 size: 14 residues. Trimming shortened V by 1 base and J by 1 base, and 7 bases separated the two germline ends. Germline V gene lookup returns CDR1 SGHDT and CDR2 YYEEEE. Sequencing sought depths of 1 in 200,000 to 1 in 1 million T cells. The data were produced by immunoSEQ multiplex PCR, yet TCRdb's version contains in-frame clones alone and is incomplete. The sample yields over 250,000 clones, 70% to 80% seen once. The V call is TRBV5-6, the J call TRBJ2-3, with D unclear. This TCR was recovered from a human donor with chronic lymphocytic leukemia. Sequencing was performed on PBMCs, taken at disease progression, from a patient treated with ibrutinib. CDR3 amino acids: CASSLRVRTDTQYF. In DNA form, the CDR3 reads TGTGCCAGCAGCTTGCGGGTGCGCACAGATACGCAGTATTTT. The full variable domain, in which reference TRBV5-6 and TRBJ2-3 provide the parts outside the CDR3, is DAGVTQSPTHLIKTRGQQVTLRCSPKSGHDTVSWYQQALGQGPQFIFQYYEEEERQRGNFPDRFSGHQFPNYSSELNVNALLLGDSALYLCASSLRVRTDTQYFGPGTRLTVL.